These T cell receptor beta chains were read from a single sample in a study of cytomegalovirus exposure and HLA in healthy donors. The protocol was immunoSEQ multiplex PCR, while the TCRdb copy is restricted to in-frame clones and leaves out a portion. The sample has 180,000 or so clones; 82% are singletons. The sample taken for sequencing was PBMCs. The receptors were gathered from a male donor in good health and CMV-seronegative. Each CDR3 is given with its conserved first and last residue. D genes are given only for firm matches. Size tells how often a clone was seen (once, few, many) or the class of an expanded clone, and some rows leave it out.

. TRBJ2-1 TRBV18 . TGTGCCAGCTCACCAAGGCAGGGAGGTGAGCAGTTCTTC CASSPRQGGEQFF
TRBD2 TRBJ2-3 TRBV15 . TGTGCCACCAGCAGTGGAGGGACTAGCGGATTAACTAGCACAGATACGCAGTATTTT CATSSGGTSGLTSTDTQYF
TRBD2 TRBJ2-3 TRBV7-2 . TGTGCCAGCGCGGGAGCTTGGAGCACAGATACGCAGTATTTT CASAGAWSTDTQYF
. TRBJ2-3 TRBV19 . TGTGCCAGTACCGAAGGGGGAGCCCAGGGTACGCAGTATTTT CASTEGGAQGTQYF
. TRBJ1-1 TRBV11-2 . TGTGCCAGCAGCCCGACCGACAGTCCTGGCTCTGAAGCTTTCTTT CASSPTDSPGSEAFF
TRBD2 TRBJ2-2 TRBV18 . TGTGCCAGCTCACAAGGGACTAGCGGGAGCGGGACCGGGGAGCTGTTTTTT CASSQGTSGSGTGELFF
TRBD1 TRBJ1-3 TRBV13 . TGTGCCAGCAGCTTAGAGGGGGCTGGTGGAAACACCATATATTTT CASSLEGAGGNTIYF
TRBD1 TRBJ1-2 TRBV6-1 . TGTGCCAGCAGTGAAAGGGGACAGGACCCTAACTATGGCTACACCTTC CASSERGQDPNYGYTF
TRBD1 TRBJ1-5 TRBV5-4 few TGTGCCAGCAGCGACAGGGTTGGCAATCAGCCCCAGCATTTT CASSDRVGNQPQHF
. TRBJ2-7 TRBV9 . TGTGCCAGCAGCCTCGGGTACGACGAGCAGTACTTC CASSLGYDEQYF
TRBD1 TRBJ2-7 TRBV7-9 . TGTTCCAGCAGCTTCTCACAGGGGGTCGGTGTCTTTGAGCAGTACTTC CSSSFSQGVGVFEQYF
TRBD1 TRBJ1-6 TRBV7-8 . TGTGCCAGCAGCAGTGACAGGGGACTGCCTAATAATTCACCCCTCCACTTT CASSSDRGLPNNSPLHF
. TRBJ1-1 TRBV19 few TGTGCCAGTAGTATAGCTCAGTACACTGAAGCTTTCTTT CASSIAQYTEAFF
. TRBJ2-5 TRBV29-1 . TGCAGCGTGATGCGGGAGACCCAGTACTTC CSVMRETQYF
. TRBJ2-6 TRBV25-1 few TGTGCCAGCAGTGCGACAGGCCGCTCTGGGGCCAACGTCCTGACTTTC CASSATGRSGANVLTF
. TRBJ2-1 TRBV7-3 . TGTGCCAGCAGCTCAATAAACCTCGGTGAGCAGTTCTTC CASSSINLGEQFF
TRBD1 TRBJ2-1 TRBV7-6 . TGTGCCAGCAGCCCGCGACAGGGAAGGGACAATGAGCAGTTCTTC CASSPRQGRDNEQFF
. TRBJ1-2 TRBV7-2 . TGTGCCAGCAGCAATCGGGGGGCGTTTTCTGGCTACACCTTC CASSNRGAFSGYTF